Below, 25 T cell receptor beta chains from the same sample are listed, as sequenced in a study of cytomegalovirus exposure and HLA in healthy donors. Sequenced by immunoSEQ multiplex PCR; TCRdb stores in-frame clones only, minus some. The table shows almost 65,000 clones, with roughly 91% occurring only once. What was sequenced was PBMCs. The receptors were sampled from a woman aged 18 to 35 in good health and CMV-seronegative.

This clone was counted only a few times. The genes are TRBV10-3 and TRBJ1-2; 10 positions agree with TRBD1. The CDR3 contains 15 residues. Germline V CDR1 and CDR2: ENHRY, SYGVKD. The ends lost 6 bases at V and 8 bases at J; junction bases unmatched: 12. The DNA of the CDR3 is TGTGCCATCAGCCGACTCGGGACAGGGGCTGAGGGCTACACCTTC. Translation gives CAISRLGTGAEGYTF.

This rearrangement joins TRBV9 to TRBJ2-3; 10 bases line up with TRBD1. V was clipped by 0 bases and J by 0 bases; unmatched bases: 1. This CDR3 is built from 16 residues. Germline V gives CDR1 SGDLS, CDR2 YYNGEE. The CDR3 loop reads CASSVVGQGSTDTQYF. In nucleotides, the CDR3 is TGTGCCAGCAGCGTAGTGGGACAGGGGAGCACAGATACGCAGTATTTT.

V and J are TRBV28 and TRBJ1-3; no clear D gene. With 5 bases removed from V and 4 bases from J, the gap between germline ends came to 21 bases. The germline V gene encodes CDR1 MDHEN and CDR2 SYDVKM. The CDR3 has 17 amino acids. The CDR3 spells CASSGPAGSWGGNTIYF. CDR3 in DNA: TGTGCCAGCAGTGGTCCCGCGGGCTCGTGGGGAGGAAACACCATATATTTT.

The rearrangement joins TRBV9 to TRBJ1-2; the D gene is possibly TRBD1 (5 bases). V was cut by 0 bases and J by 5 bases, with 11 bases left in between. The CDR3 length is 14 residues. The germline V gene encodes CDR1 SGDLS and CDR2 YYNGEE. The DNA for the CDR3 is TGTGCCAGCAGCGTAGCTCAGGGAATTTATGGCTACACCTTC. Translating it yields CASSVAQGIYGYTF.

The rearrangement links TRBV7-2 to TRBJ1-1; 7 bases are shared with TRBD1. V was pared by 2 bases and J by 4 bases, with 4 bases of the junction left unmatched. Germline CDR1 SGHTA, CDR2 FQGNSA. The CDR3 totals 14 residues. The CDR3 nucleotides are TGTGCCAGCAGCTTACGGCCAGGGGGCACTGAAGCTTTCTTT. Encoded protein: CASSLRPGGTEAFF.

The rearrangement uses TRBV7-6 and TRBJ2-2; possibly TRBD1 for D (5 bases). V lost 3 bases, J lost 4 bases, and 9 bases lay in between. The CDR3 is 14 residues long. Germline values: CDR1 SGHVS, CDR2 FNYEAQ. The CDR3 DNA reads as TGTGCCAGCAGCTTGGACACGTTCACCGGGGAGCTGTTTTTT. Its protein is CASSLDTFTGELFF.

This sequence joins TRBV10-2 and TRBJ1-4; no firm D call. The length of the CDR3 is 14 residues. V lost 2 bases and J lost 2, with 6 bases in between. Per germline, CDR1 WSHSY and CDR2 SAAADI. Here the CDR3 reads CASSEISTNEKLFF. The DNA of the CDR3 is TGCGCCAGCAGTGAGATATCGACTAATGAAAAACTGTTTTTT.

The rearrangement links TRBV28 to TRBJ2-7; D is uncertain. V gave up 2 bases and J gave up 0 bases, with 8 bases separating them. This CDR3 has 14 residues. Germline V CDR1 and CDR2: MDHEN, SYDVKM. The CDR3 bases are TGTGCCAGCAGTTTAGGTCGGAGCTCCTACGAGCAGTACTTC. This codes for CASSLGRSSYEQYF.

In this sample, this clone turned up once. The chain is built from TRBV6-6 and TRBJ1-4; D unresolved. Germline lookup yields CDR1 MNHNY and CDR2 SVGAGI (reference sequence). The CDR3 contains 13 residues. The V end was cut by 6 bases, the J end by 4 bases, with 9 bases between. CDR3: CASSPGYNEKLFF. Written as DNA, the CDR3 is TGTGCCAGCAGCCCCGGGTATAATGAAAAACTGTTTTTT.

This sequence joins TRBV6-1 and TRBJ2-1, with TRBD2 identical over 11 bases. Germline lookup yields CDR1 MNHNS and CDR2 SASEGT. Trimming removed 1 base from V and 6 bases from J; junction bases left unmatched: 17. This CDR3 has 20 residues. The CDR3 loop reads CASSEDRGMWGTSGVNEQFF. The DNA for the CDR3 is TGTGCCAGCAGTGAAGACAGAGGGATGTGGGGGACTAGCGGTGTCAATGAGCAGTTCTTC.

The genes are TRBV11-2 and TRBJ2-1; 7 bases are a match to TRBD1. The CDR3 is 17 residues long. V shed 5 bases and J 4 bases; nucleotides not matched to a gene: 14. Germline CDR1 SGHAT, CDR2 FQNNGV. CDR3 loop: CASSRRGQADVYNEQFF. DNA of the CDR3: TGTGCCAGCAGCCGGAGAGGACAGGCGGATGTGTACAATGAGCAGTTCTTC.

Written as DNA, the CDR3 is TGTGCCAGCAGTAAAAAACTCCCCGGGACTAGCAACTACAATGAGCAGTTCTTC. This translates into CASSKKLPGTSNYNEQFF. The chain uses TRBV7-2 and TRBJ2-1, with TRBD2 identical over 9 bases. The CDR3 runs to 18 residues. Germline V gives CDR1 SGHTA, CDR2 FQGNSA. After removal of 6 bases from V and 3 bases from J, the junction contained 15 bases not matched to a gene. Complete variable domain (other parts from reference TRBV7-2 and TRBJ2-1): GAGVSQSPSNKVTEKGKDVELRCDPISGHTALYWYRQSLGQGLEFLIYFQGNSAPDKSGLPSDRFSAERTGGSVSTLTIQRTQQEDSAVYLCASSKKLPGTSNYNEQFFGPGTRLTVL.

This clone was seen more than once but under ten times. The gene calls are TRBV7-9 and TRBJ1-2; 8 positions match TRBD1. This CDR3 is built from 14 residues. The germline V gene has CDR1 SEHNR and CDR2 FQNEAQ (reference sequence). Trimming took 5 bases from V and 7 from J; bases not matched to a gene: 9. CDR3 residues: CASSTSGTGAGYTF. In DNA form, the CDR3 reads TGTGCCAGCAGCACCTCCGGGACAGGAGCTGGCTACACCTTC. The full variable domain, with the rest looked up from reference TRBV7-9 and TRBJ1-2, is DTGVSQNPRHKITKRGQNVTFRCDPISEHNRLYWYRQTLGQGPEFLTYFQNEAQLEKSRLLSDRFSAERPKGSFSTLEIQRTEQGDSAMYLCASSTSGTGAGYTFGSGTRLTVV.

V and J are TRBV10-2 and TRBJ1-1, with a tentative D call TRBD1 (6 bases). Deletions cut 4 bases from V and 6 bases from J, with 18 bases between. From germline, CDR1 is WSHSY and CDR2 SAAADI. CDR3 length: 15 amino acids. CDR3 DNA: TGCGCCAGCAGTGGGCACAGGGATTCGAGCGCTGAAGCTTTCTTT. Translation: CASSGHRDSSAEAFF.

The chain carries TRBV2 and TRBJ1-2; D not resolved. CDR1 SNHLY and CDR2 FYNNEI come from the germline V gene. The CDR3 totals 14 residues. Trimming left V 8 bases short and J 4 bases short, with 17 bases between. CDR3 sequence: CASSRTSLLYGYTF. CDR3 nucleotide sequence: TGTGCCAGCTCAAGGACTAGTCTCCTCTATGGCTACACCTTC.

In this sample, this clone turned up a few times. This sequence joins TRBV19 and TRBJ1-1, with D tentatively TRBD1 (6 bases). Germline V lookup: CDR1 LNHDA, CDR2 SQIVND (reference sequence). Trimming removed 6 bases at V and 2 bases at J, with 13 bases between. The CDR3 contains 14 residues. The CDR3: CASRKDSLNTEAFF. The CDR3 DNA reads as TGTGCCAGTAGGAAGGACAGTCTCAACACTGAAGCTTTCTTT.

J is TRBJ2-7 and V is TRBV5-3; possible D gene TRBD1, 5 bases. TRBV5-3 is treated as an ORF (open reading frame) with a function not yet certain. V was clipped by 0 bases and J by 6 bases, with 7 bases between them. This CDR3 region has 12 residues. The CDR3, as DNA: TGTGCCAGAAGCTTGGTCAGGGCCGAGCAGTACTTC. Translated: CARSLVRAEQYF.

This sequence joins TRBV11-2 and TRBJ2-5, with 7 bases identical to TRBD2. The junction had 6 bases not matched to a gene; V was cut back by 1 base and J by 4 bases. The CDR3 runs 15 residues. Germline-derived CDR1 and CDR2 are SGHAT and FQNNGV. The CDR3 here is CASSLGGEGRETQYF. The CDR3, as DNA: TGTGCCAGCAGCTTAGGGGGGGAGGGAAGAGAGACCCAGTACTTC.

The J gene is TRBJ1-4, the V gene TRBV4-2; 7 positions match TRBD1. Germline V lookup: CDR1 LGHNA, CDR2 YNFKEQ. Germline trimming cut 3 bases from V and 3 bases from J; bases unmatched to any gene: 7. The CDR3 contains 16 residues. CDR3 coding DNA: TGTGCCAGCAGCCATACACAGGGGATGGCTAATGAAAAACTGTTTTTT. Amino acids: CASSHTQGMANEKLFF.

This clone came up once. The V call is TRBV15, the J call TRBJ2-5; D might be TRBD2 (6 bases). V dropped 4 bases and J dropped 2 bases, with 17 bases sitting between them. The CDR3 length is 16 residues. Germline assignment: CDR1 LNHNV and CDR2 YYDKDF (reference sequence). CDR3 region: CATSTGSNSGQETQYF. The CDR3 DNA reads TGTGCCACCAGCACTGGTTCGAACAGCGGGCAAGAGACCCAGTACTTC.

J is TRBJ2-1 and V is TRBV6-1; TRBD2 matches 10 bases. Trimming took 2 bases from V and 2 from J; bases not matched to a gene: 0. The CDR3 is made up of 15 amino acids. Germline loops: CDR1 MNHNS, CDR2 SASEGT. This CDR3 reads CASSETSGTYNEQFF. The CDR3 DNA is TGTGCCAGCAGTGAAACTAGCGGGACCTACAATGAGCAGTTCTTC.

DNA for the CDR3: TGTGCCAGCAGCCCGAGGACTAGCGGGGTTATTGACTACGAGCAGTACTTC. As protein: CASSPRTSGVIDYEQYF. V is TRBV7-2 and J is TRBJ2-7; 12 positions agree with TRBD2. The germline CDR1 and CDR2 sequences are SGHTA and FQGNSA. The CDR3 spans 17 residues. The J segment lost 3 bases and the V segment lost 5 bases, leaving 11 bases of the junction unmatched.

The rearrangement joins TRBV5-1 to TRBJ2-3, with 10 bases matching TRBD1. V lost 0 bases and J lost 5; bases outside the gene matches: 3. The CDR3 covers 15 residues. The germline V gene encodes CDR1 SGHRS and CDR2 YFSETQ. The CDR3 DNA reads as TGCGCCAGCAGCTTGGTGGGACAGGGGTTAGATACGCAGTATTTT. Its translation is CASSLVGQGLDTQYF.

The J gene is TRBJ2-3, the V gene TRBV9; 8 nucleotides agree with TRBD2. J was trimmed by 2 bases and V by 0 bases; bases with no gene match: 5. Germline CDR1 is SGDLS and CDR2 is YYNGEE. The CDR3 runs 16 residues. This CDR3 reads CASSVVTGGTTDTQYF. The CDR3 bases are TGTGCCAGCAGCGTAGTCACGGGAGGGACCACAGATACGCAGTATTTT.

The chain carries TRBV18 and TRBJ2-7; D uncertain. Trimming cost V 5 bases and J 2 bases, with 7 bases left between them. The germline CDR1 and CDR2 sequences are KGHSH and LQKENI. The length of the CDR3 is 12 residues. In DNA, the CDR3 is TGTGCCAGCTCAGCCTACGCCTACGAGCAGTACTTC. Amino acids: CASSAYAYEQYF.